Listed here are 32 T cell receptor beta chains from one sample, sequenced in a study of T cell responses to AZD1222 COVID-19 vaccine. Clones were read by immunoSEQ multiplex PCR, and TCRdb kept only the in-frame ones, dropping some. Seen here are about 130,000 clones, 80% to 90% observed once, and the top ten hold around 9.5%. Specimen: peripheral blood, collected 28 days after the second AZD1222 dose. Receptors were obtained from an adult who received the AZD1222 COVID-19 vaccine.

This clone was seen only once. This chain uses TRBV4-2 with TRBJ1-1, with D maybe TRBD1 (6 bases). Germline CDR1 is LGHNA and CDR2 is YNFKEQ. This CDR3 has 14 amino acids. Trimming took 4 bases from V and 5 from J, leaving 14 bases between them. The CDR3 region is CASSPTGFGTEAFF. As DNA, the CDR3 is TGTGCCAGCAGCCCAACAGGGTTTGGGACTGAAGCTTTCTTT.

In nucleotides, the CDR3 is TGTGCCAGCAGCTTAGGACAGCGGACCTACGAGCAGTACTTC. This codes for CASSLGQRTYEQYF. The gene calls are TRBV7-9 and TRBJ2-7; TRBD1 or TRBD2 may be the D gene (5 bases each). Trimming cost V 1 base and J 2 bases, with 9 bases left between them. CDR1 SEHNR and CDR2 FQNEAQ come from the germline V gene (reference sequence). This CDR3 region has 14 residues.

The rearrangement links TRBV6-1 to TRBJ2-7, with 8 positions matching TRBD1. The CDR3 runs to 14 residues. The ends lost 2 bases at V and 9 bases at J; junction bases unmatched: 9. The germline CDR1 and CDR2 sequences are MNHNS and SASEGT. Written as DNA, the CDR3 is TGTGCCAGCAGTGAAACAAGGACAGGGTCACTGCAGTACTTC. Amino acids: CASSETRTGSLQYF.

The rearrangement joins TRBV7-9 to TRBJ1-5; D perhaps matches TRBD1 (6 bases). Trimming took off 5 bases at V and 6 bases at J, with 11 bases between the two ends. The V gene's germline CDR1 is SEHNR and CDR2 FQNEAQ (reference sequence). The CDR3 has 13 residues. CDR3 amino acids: CASSRTVGQPQHF. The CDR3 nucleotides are TGTGCCAGCAGCCGGACAGTGGGTCAGCCCCAGCATTTT.

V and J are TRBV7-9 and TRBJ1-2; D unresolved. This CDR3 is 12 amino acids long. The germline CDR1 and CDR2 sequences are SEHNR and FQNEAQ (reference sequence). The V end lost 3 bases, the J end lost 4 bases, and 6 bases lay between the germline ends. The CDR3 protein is CASSFDVYGYTF. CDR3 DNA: TGTGCCAGCAGCTTCGATGTCTATGGCTACACCTTC.

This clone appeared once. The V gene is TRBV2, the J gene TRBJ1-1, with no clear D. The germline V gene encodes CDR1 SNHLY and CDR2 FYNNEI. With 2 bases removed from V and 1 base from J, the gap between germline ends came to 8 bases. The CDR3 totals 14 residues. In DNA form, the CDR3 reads TGTGCCAGCAGTGAAAGTTGGACGAACACTGAAGCTTTCTTT. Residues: CASSESWTNTEAFF.

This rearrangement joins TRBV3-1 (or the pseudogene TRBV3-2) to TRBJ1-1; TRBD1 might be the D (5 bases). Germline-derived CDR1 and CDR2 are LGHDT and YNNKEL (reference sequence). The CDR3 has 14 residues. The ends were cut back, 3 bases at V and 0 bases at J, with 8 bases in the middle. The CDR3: CASSQGPMNTEAFF. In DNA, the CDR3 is TGTGCCAGCAGCCAGGGGCCAATGAACACTGAAGCTTTCTTT.

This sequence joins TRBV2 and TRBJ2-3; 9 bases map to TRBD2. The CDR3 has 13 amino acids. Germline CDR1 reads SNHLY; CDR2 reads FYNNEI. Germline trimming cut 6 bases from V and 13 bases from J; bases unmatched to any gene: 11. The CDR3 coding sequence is TGTGCCAGCAGCGCCCTGCGGGAGGGAGGGGAGTATTTT. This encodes CASSALREGGEYF.

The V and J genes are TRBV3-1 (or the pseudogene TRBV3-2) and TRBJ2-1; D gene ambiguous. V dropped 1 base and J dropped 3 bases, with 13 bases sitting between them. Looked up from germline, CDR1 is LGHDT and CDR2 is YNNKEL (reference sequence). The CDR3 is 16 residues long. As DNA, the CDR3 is TGTGCCAGCAGCCAAGGGTGGCGGCAGCTCTACAATGAGCAGTTCTTC. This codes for CASSQGWRQLYNEQFF.

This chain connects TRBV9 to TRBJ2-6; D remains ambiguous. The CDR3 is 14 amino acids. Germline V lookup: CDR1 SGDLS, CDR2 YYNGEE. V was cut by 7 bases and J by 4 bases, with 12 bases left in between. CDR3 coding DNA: TGTGCCAGCGCCCAGCCGTACGGGGCCAACGTCCTGACTTTC. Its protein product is CASAQPYGANVLTF.

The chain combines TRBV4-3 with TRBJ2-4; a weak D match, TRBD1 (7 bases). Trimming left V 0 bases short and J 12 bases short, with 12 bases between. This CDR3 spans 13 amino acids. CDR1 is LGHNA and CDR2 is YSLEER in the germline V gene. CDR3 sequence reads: CASSQEPGGTQYF. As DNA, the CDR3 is TGCGCCAGCAGCCAAGAGCCAGGGGGGACTCAGTACTTC.

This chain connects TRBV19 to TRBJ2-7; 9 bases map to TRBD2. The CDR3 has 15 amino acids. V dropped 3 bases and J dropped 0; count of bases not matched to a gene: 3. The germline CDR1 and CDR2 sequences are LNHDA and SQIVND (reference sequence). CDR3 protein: CASSISSGSSYEQYF. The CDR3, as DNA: TGTGCCAGTAGTATTAGTAGCGGGAGCTCCTACGAGCAGTACTTC.

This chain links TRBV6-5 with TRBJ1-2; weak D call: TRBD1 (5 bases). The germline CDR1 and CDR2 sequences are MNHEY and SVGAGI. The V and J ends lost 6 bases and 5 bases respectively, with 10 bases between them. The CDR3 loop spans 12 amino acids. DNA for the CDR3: TGTGCCAGCAGCTCTCCAGGGTATGGCTACACCTTC. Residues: CASSSPGYGYTF.

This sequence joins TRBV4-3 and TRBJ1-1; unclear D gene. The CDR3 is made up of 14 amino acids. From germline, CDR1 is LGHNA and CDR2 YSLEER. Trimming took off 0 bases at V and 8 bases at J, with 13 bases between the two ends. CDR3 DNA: TGCGCCAGCAGCCAAGATCTTGGAGCTACCGAAGCTTTCTTT. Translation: CASSQDLGATEAFF.

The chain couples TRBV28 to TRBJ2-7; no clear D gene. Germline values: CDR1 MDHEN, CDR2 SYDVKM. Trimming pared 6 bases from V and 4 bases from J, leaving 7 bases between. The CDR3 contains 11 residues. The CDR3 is CASSSPYEQYF. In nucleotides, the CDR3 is TGTGCCAGCAGCTCTCCTTACGAGCAGTACTTC.

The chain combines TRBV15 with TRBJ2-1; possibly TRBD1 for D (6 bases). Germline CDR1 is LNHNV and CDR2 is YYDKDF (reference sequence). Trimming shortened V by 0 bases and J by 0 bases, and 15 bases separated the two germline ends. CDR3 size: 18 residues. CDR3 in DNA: TGTGCCACCAGCAGAGATCAGGGGCCACCCAGCTCCTACAATGAGCAGTTCTTC. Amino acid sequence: CATSRDQGPPSSYNEQFF. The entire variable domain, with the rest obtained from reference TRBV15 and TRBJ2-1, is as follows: DAMVIQNPRYQVTQFGKPVTLSCSQTLNHNVMYWYQQKSSQAPKLLFHYYDKDFNNEADTPDNFQSRRPNTSFCFLDIRSPGLGDTAMYLCATSRDQGPPSSYNEQFFGPGTRLTVL.

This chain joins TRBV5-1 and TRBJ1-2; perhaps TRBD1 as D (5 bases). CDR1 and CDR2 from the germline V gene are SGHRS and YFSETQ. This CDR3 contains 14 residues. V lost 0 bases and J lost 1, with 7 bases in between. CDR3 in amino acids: CASSLAGGNYGYTF. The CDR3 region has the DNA TGCGCCAGCAGCTTGGCCGGGGGTAACTATGGCTACACCTTC.

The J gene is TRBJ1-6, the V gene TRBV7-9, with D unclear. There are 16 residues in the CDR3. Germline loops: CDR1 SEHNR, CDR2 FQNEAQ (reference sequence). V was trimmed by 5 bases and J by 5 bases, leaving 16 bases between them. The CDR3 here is CASSPPGGSNNSPLHF. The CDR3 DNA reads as TGTGCCAGCAGCCCCCCCGGCGGCAGCAATAATTCACCCCTCCACTTT.

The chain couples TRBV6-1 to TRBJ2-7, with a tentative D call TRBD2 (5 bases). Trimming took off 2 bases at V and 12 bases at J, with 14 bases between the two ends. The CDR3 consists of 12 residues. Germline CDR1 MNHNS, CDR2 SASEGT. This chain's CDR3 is CASSEFEGPGYF. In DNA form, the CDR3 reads TGTGCCAGCAGTGAATTTGAGGGCCCCGGGTACTTC.

For the CDR3, the DNA is TGTGCCAGCAGCATAAGCTCCTACGAGCAGTACTTC. Translation: CASSISSYEQYF. The rearrangement uses TRBV7-9 and TRBJ2-7; D call uncertain. There are 12 residues in the CDR3. CDR1 and CDR2 (germline): SEHNR, FQNEAQ (reference sequence). V shed 5 bases and J shed 0 bases, with 5 bases lying between them.

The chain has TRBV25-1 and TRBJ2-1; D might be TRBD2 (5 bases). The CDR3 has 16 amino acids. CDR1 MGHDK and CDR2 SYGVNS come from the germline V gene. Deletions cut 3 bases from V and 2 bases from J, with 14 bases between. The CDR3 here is CASSDLTGVTYNEQFF. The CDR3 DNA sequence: TGTGCCAGCAGTGATTTGACCGGGGTAACCTACAATGAGCAGTTCTTC.

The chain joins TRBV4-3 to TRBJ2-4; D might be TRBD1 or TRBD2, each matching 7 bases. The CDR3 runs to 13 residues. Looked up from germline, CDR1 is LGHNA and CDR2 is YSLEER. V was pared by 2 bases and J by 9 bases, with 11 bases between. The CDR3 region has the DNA TGCGCCAGCAGCCAAACAGGGGAGGGCATTCAGTACTTC. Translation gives CASSQTGEGIQYF.

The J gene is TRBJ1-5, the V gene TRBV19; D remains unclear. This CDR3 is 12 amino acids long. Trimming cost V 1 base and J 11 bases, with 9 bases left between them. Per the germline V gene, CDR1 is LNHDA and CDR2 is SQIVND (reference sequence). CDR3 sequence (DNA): TGTGCCAGTAGTATAGCCGGTATCGCCCAGCATTTT. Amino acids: CASSIAGIAQHF.

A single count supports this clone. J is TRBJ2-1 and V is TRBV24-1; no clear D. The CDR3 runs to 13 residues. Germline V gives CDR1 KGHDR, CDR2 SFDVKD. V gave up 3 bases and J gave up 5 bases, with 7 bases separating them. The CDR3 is CATSDGADNEQFF. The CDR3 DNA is TGTGCCACCAGTGATGGAGCTGACAATGAGCAGTTCTTC.

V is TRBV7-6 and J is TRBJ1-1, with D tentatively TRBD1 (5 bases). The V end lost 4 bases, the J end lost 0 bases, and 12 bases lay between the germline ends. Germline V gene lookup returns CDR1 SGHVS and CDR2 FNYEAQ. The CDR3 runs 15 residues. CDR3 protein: CASSSGPDMNTEAFF. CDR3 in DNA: TGTGCCAGCAGCTCAGGGCCGGACATGAACACTGAAGCTTTCTTT.

The CDR3 DNA sequence: TGTGCCAGCTTGGGCTCTGGGGCCAACGTCCTGACTTTC. Residues: CASLGSGANVLTF. The V call is TRBV6-5, the J call TRBJ2-6; D uncertain. V lost 8 bases to trimming and J lost 0 bases, with 5 bases between them. CDR1 is MNHEY and CDR2 is SVGAGI in the germline V gene. This CDR3 comprises 13 residues.

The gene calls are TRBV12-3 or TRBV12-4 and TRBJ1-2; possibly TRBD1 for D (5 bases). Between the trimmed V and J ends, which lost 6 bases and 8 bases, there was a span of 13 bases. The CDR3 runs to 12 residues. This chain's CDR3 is CASSSGRGGYTF. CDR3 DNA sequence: TGTGCCAGCAGCTCCGGACGGGGCGGCTACACCTTC.

Here the CDR3 DNA reads TGTGCCAGCAGCCGGGACAGGGGAGTGCCACCCCTCCACTTT. It is translated as CASSRDRGVPPLHF. The chain joins TRBV7-2 to TRBJ1-6; 10 bases map to TRBD1. CDR3 length: 14 residues. After removal of 5 bases from V and 11 bases from J, the junction contained 6 bases not matched to a gene. Germline V gives CDR1 SGHTA, CDR2 FQGNSA.

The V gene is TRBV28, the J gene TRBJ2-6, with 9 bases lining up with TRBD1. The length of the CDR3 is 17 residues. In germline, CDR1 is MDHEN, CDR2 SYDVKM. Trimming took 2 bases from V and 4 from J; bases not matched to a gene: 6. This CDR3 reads CASSLTGGAAGANVLTF. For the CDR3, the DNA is TGTGCCAGCAGTTTAACAGGGGGCGCCGCCGGGGCCAACGTCCTGACTTTC.

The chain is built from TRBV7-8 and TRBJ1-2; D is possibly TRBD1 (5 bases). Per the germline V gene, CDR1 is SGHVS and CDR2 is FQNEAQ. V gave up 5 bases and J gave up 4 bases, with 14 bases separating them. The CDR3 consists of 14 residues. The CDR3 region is CASSVGPGGYGYTF. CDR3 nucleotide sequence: TGTGCCAGCAGCGTGGGACCGGGAGGCTATGGCTACACCTTC.

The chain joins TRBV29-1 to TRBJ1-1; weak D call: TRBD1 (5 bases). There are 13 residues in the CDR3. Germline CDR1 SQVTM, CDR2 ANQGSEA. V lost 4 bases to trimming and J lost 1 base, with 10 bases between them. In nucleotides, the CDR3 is TGCAGCGTTGGCGCCAGGGCGAACACTGAAGCTTTCTTT. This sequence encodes CSVGARANTEAFF.

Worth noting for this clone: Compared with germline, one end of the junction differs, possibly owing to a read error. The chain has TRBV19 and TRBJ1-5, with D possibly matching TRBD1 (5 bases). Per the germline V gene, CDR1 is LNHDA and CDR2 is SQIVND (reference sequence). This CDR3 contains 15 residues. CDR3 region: CASSLDSYSNQPQHF. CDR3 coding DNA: TGTGCCAGTAGTTTAGACAGTTATAGCAATCAGCCCCAGCATTTT.